This T cell receptor (beta chain) is from a study of T cell responses to AZD1222 COVID-19 vaccine. Both about-4-week and about-12-week second-dose recipients were combined. Germline V lookup: CDR1 MNHEY, CDR2 SVGAGI. The CDR3 is 14 amino acids. Trimming removed 7 bases from V and 6 bases from J, with 16 bases in between. The assay was immunoSEQ multiplex PCR, and TCRdb's table has in-frame clones only and misses some. The sample consists of fewer than 200,000 clones, 70% to 90% of them appearing once. Study-level findings and limits: Receipt of two AZD1222 doses was followed by a rise in Spike-specific TCR breadth and depth. Donors were chiefly white British, with a greater number of females, and clonal diversity was perhaps underestimated.

Details on this clone: Its antigen is not identified.

The rearrangement uses TRBV6-5 and TRBJ2-1, with D perhaps TRBD2 (7 bases). The sequenced sample was peripheral blood, obtained 28 days after the second AZD1222 dose. The sequence was obtained from an adult who received the AZD1222 COVID-19 vaccine. The CDR3 region is CASMRGGQFNEQFF. Here the CDR3 DNA reads TGTGCCAGCATGAGGGGGGGTCAGTTCAATGAGCAGTTCTTC.